Presented here are 8 T cell receptor beta chains from one specimen sequenced in a study of blood T cell repertoires in COVID-19. Libraries were prepared by immunoSEQ multiplex PCR; TCRdb keeps only in-frame clonotypes and omits some of them. Among under 300,000 clones, nearly 90% were seen once, and the ten largest hold 0.65% to 0.95%. The sequenced sample consisted of peripheral blood. These receptors came from a woman in her twenties or thirties with acute or convalescent COVID-19.

J is TRBJ2-5 and V is TRBV6-5; 12 bases map to TRBD2. The germline gives CDR1 MNHEY, CDR2 SVGAGI. This CDR3 is built from 15 residues. The V and J ends lost 8 bases and 4 bases, in that order; junction bases with no gene match: 8. The CDR3 nucleotides are TGTGCCAGCCAACTAGCGGGAGGCCGGGTAGAGACCCAGTACTTC. Protein: CASQLAGGRVETQYF.

This rearrangement joins TRBV27 to TRBJ1-2; maybe TRBD1 (5 bases). The CDR3 covers 12 residues. V was pared by 8 bases and J by 2 bases, with 9 bases between. CDR1 and CDR2 from the germline V gene are MNHEY and SMNVEV (reference sequence). The CDR3 nucleotides read TGTGCCAGCCGTAAGGGGAACTATGGCTACACCTTC. It is translated as CASRKGNYGYTF.

The rearrangement joins TRBV9 to TRBJ2-1, with TRBD2 matching over 7 bases. The CDR3 has 16 amino acids. After removal of 3 bases from V and 0 bases from J, the junction contained 6 bases not matched to a gene. Germline V lookup: CDR1 SGDLS, CDR2 YYNGEE. The CDR3 DNA follows: TGTGCCAGCAGCGGACGAGCGGGGCGCTCCTACAATGAGCAGTTCTTC. Translated, it gives CASSGRAGRSYNEQFF.

This clone was detected once. The V and J genes are TRBV7-2 and TRBJ2-7; the match to TRBD1 covers 9 bases. V shed 5 bases, J shed 3 bases, and the junction held 11 bases outside the gene matches. Germline CDR1 is SGHTA and CDR2 is FQGNSA. The CDR3 extends over 16 amino acids. CDR3: CASSPPRGQGFYEQYF. CDR3 coding DNA: TGTGCCAGCAGCCCCCCACGGGGACAGGGATTCTACGAGCAGTACTTC.

The chain recombines TRBV10-3 with TRBJ1-1; D not certain. Germline CDR1 reads ENHRY; CDR2 reads SYGVKD. The CDR3 is 14 amino acids. V shed 8 bases and J shed 6 bases, with 19 bases lying between them. The CDR3 DNA reads TGTGCCATCCGTCAGACCAGCTCCCGGGCTGAAGCTTTCTTT. Protein sequence: CAIRQTSSRAEAFF.

The rearrangement uses TRBV6-5 and TRBJ1-1; D gene uncertain. CDR3 length: 15 amino acids. Looked up from germline, CDR1 is MNHEY and CDR2 is SVGAGI. V dropped 8 bases and J dropped 0 bases, with 16 bases sitting between them. This CDR3 is CASPPRRHMNTEAFF. The DNA for the CDR3 is TGTGCCAGCCCGCCTAGAAGGCACATGAACACTGAAGCTTTCTTT.

The gene calls are TRBV24-1 and TRBJ1-5; 8 bases match TRBD1. Germline CDR1 and CDR2: KGHDR and SFDVKD. This CDR3 contains 19 residues. Trimming took 4 bases from V and 0 from J; bases not matched to a gene: 13. The CDR3 coding sequence is TGTGCCACCAGTGAACCATATTCCGGGACAGGATATAGCAATCAGCCCCAGCATTTT. This sequence encodes CATSEPYSGTGYSNQPQHF.

The V call is TRBV2, the J call TRBJ2-7; 12 nucleotides align to TRBD2. V shed 3 bases, J shed 0 bases, and the junction held 6 bases outside the gene matches. The CDR3 is 17 amino acids. CDR1 SNHLY and CDR2 FYNNEI come from the germline V gene. The CDR3 protein is CASSEPGLAGLSYEQYF. CDR3 sequence (DNA): TGTGCCAGCAGTGAGCCGGGACTAGCGGGCCTCTCCTACGAGCAGTACTTC.